This TCR beta chain derives from a study of response to subunit inactivated influenza vaccine listed by TCRdb under 2018. General notes on the study: The study used deep quantitative T cell receptor repertoire profiling to track responses to a trivalent subunit inactivated influenza vaccine.

This clonotype was recorded many times. No antigen is known for it. Base qualities are missing; no much larger clone stands one base away. The library was produced with RT-PCR. The reads were generated on an Illumina HiSeq 2500. Clones were called with MiXCR by TCRdb after fastp trimmed the public reads at Q25, and only in-frame beta chains were retained. Merged by CDR3 protein, the rows form single entries marked with the most common genes and DNA. This sample gives under 800,000 distinct CDR3 sequences in total; roughly 13% of them show up just once. The ten top clones hold 5.5% to 7% of the sample. From the cysteine up to the phenylalanine, the CDR3 has a length of 15 residues. Here the CDR3 DNA is all that survives: 45 bases in frame from base 1. Compared with germline, V lacks 8 bases and J lacks 7 bases; bases without a gene match: 12. The full study reports these points: According to the authors, only a limited number of new T cells may be recruited by each seasonal influenza vaccination.

Sequencing was performed on PBMCs from blood, taken 14 days before vaccination. The origin of this receptor is a man over 45 who received an inactivated influenza vaccine. Donor details come from another sample of the same person, matched by shared clones. Rearrangement joined TRBV12-3 or TRBV12-4 to TRBJ2-2, with 8 junctional bases fitting TRBD1. For the CDR3, the sequence is CASSSNQGAGGELFF. The bases read TGTGCCAGCTCCTCGAATCAGGGGGCCGGCGGGGAGCTGTTTTTT.